Shown below are 23 T cell receptor beta chains from a single sample sequenced in a study of T cells in Graves' hyperthyroidism and ophthalmopathy. TCR beta CDR3 regions were amplified from RNA transcripts. The HTBI set primed first-round TCR CDR3 RT-PCR. MiXCR was run by TCRdb on the multiplex PCR reads, yielding one entry per CDR3 protein. The table shows under 400,000 distinct CDR3 sequences, with around 14% occurring only once. The sample consisted of blood. All receptors derive from a woman aged 55-69 years with Graves' hyperthyroidism.

This clonotype was counted at least ten times. CDR3 in DNA: TGTGCCAGCAGCTTAAGCGCCAGGGCCGATGAGCAGTTCTTC. Translation: CASSLSARADEQFF. The gene calls are TRBV7-2 and TRBJ2-1; TRBD1 might be the D (5 bases). The length of the CDR3 is 14 residues. V lost 2 bases and J lost 8, with 13 bases in between. The germline V gene has CDR1 SGHTA and CDR2 FQGNSA.

A single count supports this clonotype. A clone one base away is much larger, so this may be a read error. The rearrangement joins TRBV3-1 to TRBJ2-1; D is unresolved. V was pared by 0 bases and J by 8 bases, with 20 bases between. Germline CDR1 reads LGHDT; CDR2 reads YNNKEL (reference sequence). The CDR3 covers 17 residues. This chain's CDR3 is CASSQDPVKGLMDEQFF. In DNA form, the CDR3 reads TGTGCCAGCAGCCAAGATCCGGTTAAGGGTTTAATGGATGAGCAGTTCTTC.

This clonotype was observed at least ten times. The rearrangement links TRBV6-1 to TRBJ1-2; D gene unclear. CDR1 and CDR2 from the germline V gene are MNHNS and SASEGT. CDR3 length equals 14 residues. Trimming took off 7 bases at V and 8 bases at J, with 20 bases between the two ends. The CDR3 DNA is TGTGCCAGCACCAGAAGCGGGATCCGTGGGGGCTACACCTTC. Its protein product is CASTRSGIRGGYTF.

This clonotype appeared many times. The chain links TRBV7-8 to TRBJ2-7; TRBD1 or TRBD2 may be the D gene (7 bases each). This CDR3 spans 15 amino acids. Germline values: CDR1 SGHVS, CDR2 FQNEAQ. Trimming took 4 bases from V and 6 from J, leaving 19 bases between them. The CDR3 reads CASSSRQGPGGEQYF. DNA of the CDR3: TGTGCCAGCAGCTCCCGACAGGGCCCGGGGGGCGAGCAGTACTTC.

This clonotype was counted between two and nine times. The chain combines TRBV5-1 with TRBJ2-4; D might be TRBD2 (6 bases). This CDR3 has 16 amino acids. V lost 4 bases, J lost 3 bases, and 17 bases lay in between. CDR1 SGHRS and CDR2 YFSETQ come from the germline V gene. DNA of the CDR3: TGCGCCAGCAGCCCGGGACTCGCCGGTAGCAAAAACATTCAGTACTTC. Protein product: CASSPGLAGSKNIQYF.

This clonotype appeared a few times. This chain links TRBV20-1 with TRBJ2-7, with TRBD2 identical over 14 bases. Looked up from germline, CDR1 is DFQATT and CDR2 is SNEGSKA (reference sequence). The CDR3 runs 19 residues. V trimming: 1 base; J trimming: 2 bases; junction bases outside the gene matches: 13. This CDR3 is CSARVARGLAGDGPYEQYF. In DNA form, the CDR3 reads TGCAGTGCTAGAGTGGCCCGGGGACTAGCGGGAGACGGTCCCTACGAGCAGTACTTC.

This clonotype was observed many times. CDR3 amino acids: CASSHLTIEGNTEAFF. Written as DNA, the CDR3 is TGTGCCAGTAGCCACCTCACGATAGAGGGTAACACTGAAGCTTTCTTT. The chain couples TRBV19 to TRBJ1-1; D unresolved. CDR3 length: 16 amino acids. Per germline, CDR1 LNHDA and CDR2 SQIVND (reference sequence). V dropped 6 bases and J dropped 2 bases, with 19 bases sitting between them.

This chain uses TRBV28 with TRBJ2-7, with 7 bases lining up with TRBD2. Germline assignment: CDR1 MDHEN and CDR2 SYDVKM. V lost 2 bases to trimming and J lost 6 bases; unmatched junction nucleotides: 13. This CDR3 has 16 amino acids. The CDR3 sequence: CASSLVSGTIPFEQYF. CDR3 DNA sequence: TGTGCCAGCAGTTTAGTATCCGGGACTATTCCGTTCGAGCAGTACTTC.

As regards this clonotype: Germline and junction disagree at one end, which may indicate a read error. J is TRBJ2-7 and V is TRBV24-1; D not resolved. The CDR3 spans 12 residues. Germline CDR1 is KGHDR and CDR2 is SFDVKD. This chain's CDR3 is CATGDHSYEQYF. DNA of the CDR3: TGTGCCACCGGTGATCACTCCTACGAGCAGTACTTC.

This rearrangement joins TRBV5-4 to TRBJ2-1, with D perhaps TRBD1 or TRBD2 (5 bases each). The CDR3 runs to 15 residues. Trimming shortened V by 3 bases and J by 7 bases, and 17 bases separated the two germline ends. The V gene's germline CDR1 is SGHNT and CDR2 YYREEE (reference sequence). The CDR3 coding sequence is TGTGCCAGCAGCTCCGGTGTGGGACGGGGTAATGAGCAGTTCTTC. Translating gives CASSSGVGRGNEQFF.

This clonotype has a handful of counts. This chain joins TRBV12-3 or TRBV12-4 and TRBJ2-7; 7 nucleotides agree with TRBD2. V shed 5 bases and J 2 bases; nucleotides not matched to a gene: 9. The CDR3 is 15 amino acids. The CDR3 reads CASSGGGGDPYEQYF. As DNA, the CDR3 is TGTGCCAGCAGTGGGGGGGGAGGGGACCCCTACGAGCAGTACTTC.

In its sample, this clonotype ranks as large. The V gene is TRBV2, the J gene TRBJ2-3; tentatively, D is TRBD2 (5 bases). The CDR3 covers 13 residues. Trimming shortened V by 2 bases and J by 4 bases, and 7 bases separated the two germline ends. From germline, CDR1 is SNHLY and CDR2 FYNNEI. CDR3 bases: TGTGCCAGCAGTGAACTGGAGGCAGATACGCAGTATTTT. It specifies CASSELEADTQYF.

The chain links TRBV19 to TRBJ1-5, with 7 positions matching TRBD1. The CDR3 has 13 residues. Germline lookup yields CDR1 LNHDA and CDR2 SQIVND (reference sequence). Trimming removed 8 bases from V and 6 bases from J; junction bases left unmatched: 7. The CDR3: CASVDRVGQPQHF. CDR3 coding DNA: TGTGCCAGTGTTGACAGGGTCGGTCAGCCCCAGCATTTT.

This clonotype was counted ten times or more. This sequence joins TRBV29-1 and TRBJ2-5; D gene ambiguous. V was cut by 5 bases and J by 0 bases, with 10 bases left in between. The CDR3 covers 13 residues. From germline, CDR1 is SQVTM and CDR2 ANQGSEA. CDR3 DNA sequence: TGCAGCGTTACGCCGACGTACCAAGAGACCCAGTACTTC. The encoded protein is CSVTPTYQETQYF.

Comments on this clonotype: The DNA is omitted, as the CDR3 cannot be located on it reliably, and the CDR3 follows TCRdb's listing. CDR3 amino acids: CATIQLFTSVPPVLQLLYSYEQYF. V and J are TRBV24-1 and TRBJ2-7. CDR1 and CDR2 (germline): KGHDR, SFDVKD. The CDR3 contains 24 residues when both ends are counted.

In this sample, this clonotype turned up many times. V usage is TRBV5-1 and J usage is TRBJ2-3; D is perhaps TRBD1 or TRBD2 (5 bases each). The CDR3 runs 17 residues. The germline gives CDR1 SGHRS, CDR2 YFSETQ. The ends were cut back, 0 bases at V and 2 bases at J, with 16 bases in the middle. The CDR3: CASSLALDSGATDTQYF. The DNA of the CDR3 is TGCGCCAGCAGCTTGGCCCTCGACAGCGGAGCCACAGATACGCAGTATTTT.

In its sample, this clonotype was seen a few times. The chain combines TRBV29-1 with TRBJ2-3; 13 nucleotides line up with TRBD2. Germline V gives CDR1 SQVTM, CDR2 ANQGSEA. The CDR3 totals 15 residues. After removal of 7 bases from V and 5 bases from J, the junction contained 9 bases not matched to a gene. CDR3 sequence reads: CSAELAGGPVDTQYF. The DNA of the CDR3 is TGCAGCGCCGAACTAGCGGGAGGGCCCGTAGATACGCAGTATTTT.

On this clonotype: This may arise from a read error, as a much more abundant clone is one base away. This sequence joins TRBV29-1 and TRBJ2-1; maybe TRBD1 (6 bases). The CDR3 contains 12 residues. With 7 bases removed from V and 5 bases from J, the gap between germline ends came to 12 bases. Germline loops: CDR1 SQVTM, CDR2 ANQGSEA. This CDR3 reads CSGRQENNEQFF. CDR3 nucleotide sequence: TGCAGCGGTAGACAGGAAAACAATGAGCAGTTCTTC.

This clonotype was detected ten times or more. This chain uses TRBV3-1 with TRBJ2-1; D gene unclear. Germline lookup yields CDR1 LGHDT and CDR2 YNNKEL (reference sequence). V lost 5 bases and J 0 bases, leaving 14 bases between the germline ends. This CDR3 contains 16 residues. DNA of the CDR3: TGTGCCAGCAGCTCACTCGGACGGAGCTCCTACAATGAGCAGTTCTTC. It yields the protein CASSSLGRSSYNEQFF.

This clonotype was counted between two and nine times. The chain combines TRBV6-5 with TRBJ2-3; D not certain. Germline V lookup: CDR1 MNHEY, CDR2 SVGAGI. CDR3 length equals 13 residues. The V end was cut by 0 bases, the J end by 7 bases, with 8 bases between. CDR3 region: CASSYSASNTQYF. The CDR3 bases are TGTGCCAGCAGTTACTCGGCTTCAAATACGCAGTATTTT.

As to this clonotype: Sequence at one end of the junction differs from germline and may be a read error. The chain uses TRBV27 and TRBJ2-7; D is perhaps TRBD1 (6 bases). This CDR3 has 15 residues. The V gene's germline CDR1 is MNHEY and CDR2 SMNVEV (reference sequence). The CDR3, as DNA: TGCGCCAGCGGTTTAGCCTGGACAGTCTCCTACGAGCAGTACTTC. It translates to CASGLAWTVSYEQYF.

This sequence joins TRBV7-9 and TRBJ2-5; 7 positions agree with TRBD2. This CDR3 is built from 12 residues. CDR1 is SEHNR and CDR2 is FQNEAQ in the germline V gene (reference sequence). Trimming cost V 1 base and J 9 bases; bases outside gene matches: 2. CDR3 coding DNA: TGTGCCAGCAGCTTAGGTAGCGGGTCCCAGTACTTC. Protein product: CASSLGSGSQYF.

This clonotype was recorded many times. CDR3 sequence reads: CATSDLQAFPNNEQFF. Here the CDR3 DNA reads TGTGCCACCAGTGATTTGCAAGCCTTCCCTAACAATGAGCAGTTCTTC. The V and J genes are TRBV24-1 and TRBJ2-1; unclear D gene. V lost 0 bases to trimming and J lost 5 bases, with 13 bases between them. The germline V gene encodes CDR1 KGHDR and CDR2 SFDVKD. The CDR3 totals 16 residues.